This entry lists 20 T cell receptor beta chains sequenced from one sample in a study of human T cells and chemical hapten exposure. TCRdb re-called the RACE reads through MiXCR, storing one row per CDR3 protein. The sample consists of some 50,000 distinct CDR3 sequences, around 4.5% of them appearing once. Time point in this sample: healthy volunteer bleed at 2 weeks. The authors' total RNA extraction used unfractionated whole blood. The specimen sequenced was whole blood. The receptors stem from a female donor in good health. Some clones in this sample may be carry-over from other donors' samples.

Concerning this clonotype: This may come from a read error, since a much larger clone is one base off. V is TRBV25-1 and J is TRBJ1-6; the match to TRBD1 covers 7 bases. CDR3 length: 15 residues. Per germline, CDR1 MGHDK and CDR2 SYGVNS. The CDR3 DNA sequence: TGTGCCAGCATGGGGGGGACAGTGGGAAATTCACCCCTCCAATTT. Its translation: CASMGGTVGNSPLQF.

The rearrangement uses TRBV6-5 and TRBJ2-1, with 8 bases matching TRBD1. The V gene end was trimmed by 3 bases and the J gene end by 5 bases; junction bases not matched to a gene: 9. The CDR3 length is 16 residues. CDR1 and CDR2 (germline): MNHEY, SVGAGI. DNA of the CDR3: TGTGCCAGCAGTTATCTGGGGACAGGTGACCACAATGAGCAGTTCTTC. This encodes CASSYLGTGDHNEQFF.

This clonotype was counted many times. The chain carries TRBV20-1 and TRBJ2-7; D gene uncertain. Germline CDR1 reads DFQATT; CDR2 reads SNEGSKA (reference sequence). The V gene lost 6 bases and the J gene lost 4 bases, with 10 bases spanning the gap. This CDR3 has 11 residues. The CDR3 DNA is TGCAGTGCCCACCGAGATTACGAGCAGTACTTC. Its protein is CSAHRDYEQYF.

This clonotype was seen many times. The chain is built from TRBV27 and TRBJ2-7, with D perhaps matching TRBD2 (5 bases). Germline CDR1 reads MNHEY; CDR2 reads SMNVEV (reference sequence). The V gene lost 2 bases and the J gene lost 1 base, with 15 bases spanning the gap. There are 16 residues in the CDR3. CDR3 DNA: TGTGCCAGCAGTTTACGTCGGATCCGGGATTCCTACGAGCAGTACTTC. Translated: CASSLRRIRDSYEQYF.

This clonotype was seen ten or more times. The CDR3 sequence: CASSVEGEDTQYF. The CDR3 DNA reads as TGTGCCAGCAGCGTAGAGGGTGAAGATACGCAGTATTTT. The chain carries TRBV9 and TRBJ2-3; D is uncertain. Trimming stripped 0 bases from V and 5 bases from J, with 7 bases between. Germline CDR1 SGDLS, CDR2 YYNGEE. The CDR3 spans 13 residues. The full variable domain, its missing parts supplied by reference TRBV9 and TRBJ2-3, is DSGVTQTPKHLITATGQRVTLRCSPRSGDLSVYWYQQSLDQGLQFLIQYYNGEERAKGNILERFSAQQFPDLHSELNLSSLELGDSALYFCASSVEGEDTQYFGPGTRLTVL.

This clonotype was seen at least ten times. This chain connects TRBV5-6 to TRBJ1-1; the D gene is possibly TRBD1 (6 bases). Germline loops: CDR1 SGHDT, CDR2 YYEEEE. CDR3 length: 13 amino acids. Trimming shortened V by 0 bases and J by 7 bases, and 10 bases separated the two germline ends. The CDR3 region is CASSLVGGVEAFF. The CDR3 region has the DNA TGTGCCAGCAGCTTGGTAGGGGGGGTTGAAGCTTTCTTT.

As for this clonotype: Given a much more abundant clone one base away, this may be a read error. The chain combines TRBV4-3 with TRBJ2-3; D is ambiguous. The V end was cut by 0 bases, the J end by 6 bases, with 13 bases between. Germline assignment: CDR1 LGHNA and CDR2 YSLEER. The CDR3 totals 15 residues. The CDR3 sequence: CASSQDPRTTDTQYF. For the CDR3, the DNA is TGCGCCAGCAGCCAAGATCCGAGAACTACGGATACGCAGTATTTT.

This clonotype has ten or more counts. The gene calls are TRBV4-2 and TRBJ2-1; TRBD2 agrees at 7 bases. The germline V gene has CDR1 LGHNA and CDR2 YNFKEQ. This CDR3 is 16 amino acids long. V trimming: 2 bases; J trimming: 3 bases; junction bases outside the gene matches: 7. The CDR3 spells CASSQFRGGNYNEQFF. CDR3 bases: TGTGCCAGCAGCCAATTTCGCGGGGGAAACTACAATGAGCAGTTCTTC.

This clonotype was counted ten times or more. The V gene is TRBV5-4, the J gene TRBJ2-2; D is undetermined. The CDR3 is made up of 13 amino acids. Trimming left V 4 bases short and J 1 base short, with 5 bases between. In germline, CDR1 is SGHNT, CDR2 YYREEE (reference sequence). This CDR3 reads CASSGRNTGELFF. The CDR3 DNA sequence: TGTGCCAGCAGCGGAAGGAACACCGGGGAGCTGTTTTTT.

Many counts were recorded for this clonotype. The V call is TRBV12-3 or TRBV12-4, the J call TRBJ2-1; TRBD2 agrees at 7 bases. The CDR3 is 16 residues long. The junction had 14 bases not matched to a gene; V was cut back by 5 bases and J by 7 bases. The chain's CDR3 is CASSPLSGGNENEQFF. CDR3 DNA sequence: TGTGCCAGCAGTCCCCTGTCGGGGGGTAACGAAAATGAGCAGTTCTTC.

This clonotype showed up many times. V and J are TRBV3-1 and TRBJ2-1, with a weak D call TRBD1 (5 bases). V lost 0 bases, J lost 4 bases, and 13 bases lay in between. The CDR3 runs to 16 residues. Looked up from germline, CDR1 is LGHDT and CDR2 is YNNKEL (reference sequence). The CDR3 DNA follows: TGTGCCAGCAGCCAAGAAGGGGTGCCAGGATACAATGAGCAGTTCTTC. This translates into CASSQEGVPGYNEQFF.

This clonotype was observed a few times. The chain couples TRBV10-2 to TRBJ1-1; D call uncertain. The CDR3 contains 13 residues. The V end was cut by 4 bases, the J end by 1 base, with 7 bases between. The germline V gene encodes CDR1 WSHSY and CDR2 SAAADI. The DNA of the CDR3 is TGCGCCAGCAGTGGGACCAAGAACACTGAAGCTTTCTTT. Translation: CASSGTKNTEAFF.

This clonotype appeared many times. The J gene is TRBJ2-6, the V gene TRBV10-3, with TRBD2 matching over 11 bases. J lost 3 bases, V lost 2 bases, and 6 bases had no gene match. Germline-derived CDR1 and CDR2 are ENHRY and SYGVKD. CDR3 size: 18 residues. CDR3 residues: CAISELSGGALGANVLTF. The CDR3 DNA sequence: TGTGCCATCAGTGAGCTTAGCGGGGGGGCACTTGGGGCCAACGTCCTGACTTTC.

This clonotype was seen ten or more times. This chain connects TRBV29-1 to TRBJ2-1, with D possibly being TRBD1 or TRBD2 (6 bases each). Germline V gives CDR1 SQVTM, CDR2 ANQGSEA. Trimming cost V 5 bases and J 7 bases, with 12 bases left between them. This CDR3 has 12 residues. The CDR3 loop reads CSVKTGRNEQFF. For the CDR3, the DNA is TGCAGCGTTAAAACAGGGAGGAATGAGCAGTTCTTC.

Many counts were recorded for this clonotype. CDR3 sequence reads: CASSRGDSTEAFF. In DNA form, the CDR3 reads TGTGCCAGCAGCCGAGGAGACAGCACTGAAGCTTTCTTT. The chain couples TRBV14 to TRBJ1-1; possibly TRBD1 for D (5 bases). V lost 4 bases and J 4 bases, leaving 10 bases between the germline ends. The germline CDR1 and CDR2 sequences are SGHDN and FVKESK. The CDR3 contains 13 residues.

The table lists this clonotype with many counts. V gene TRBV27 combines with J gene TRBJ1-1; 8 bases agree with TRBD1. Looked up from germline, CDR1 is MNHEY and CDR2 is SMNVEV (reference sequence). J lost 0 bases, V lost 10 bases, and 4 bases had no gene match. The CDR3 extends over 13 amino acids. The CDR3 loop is CATSTGVNTEAFF. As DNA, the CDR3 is TGTGCCACCTCGACAGGGGTGAACACTGAAGCTTTCTTT.

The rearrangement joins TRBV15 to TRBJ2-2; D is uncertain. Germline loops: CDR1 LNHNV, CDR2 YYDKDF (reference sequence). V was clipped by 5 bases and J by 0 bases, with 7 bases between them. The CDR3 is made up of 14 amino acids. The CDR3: CATSEQTNTGELFF. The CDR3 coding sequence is TGTGCCACCAGCGAGCAGACGAACACCGGGGAGCTGTTTTTT.

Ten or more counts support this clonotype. The CDR3 reads CASSLMWGTRRINEQFF. The DNA of the CDR3 is TGTGCCAGCAGCTTAATGTGGGGGACTAGACGTATCAATGAGCAGTTCTTC. J is TRBJ2-1 and V is TRBV7-6; TRBD2 matches 8 bases. CDR3 length equals 17 residues. The germline gives CDR1 SGHVS, CDR2 FNYEAQ. V shed 2 bases and J 6 bases; nucleotides not matched to a gene: 12.

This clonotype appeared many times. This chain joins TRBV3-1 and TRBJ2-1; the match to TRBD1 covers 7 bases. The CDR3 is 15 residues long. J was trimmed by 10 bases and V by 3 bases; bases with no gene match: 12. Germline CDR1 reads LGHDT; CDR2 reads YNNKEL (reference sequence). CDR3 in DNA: TGTGCCAGCAGCCACCCCGGGACAGCAAAAGGGGAGCAGTTCTTC. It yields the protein CASSHPGTAKGEQFF.

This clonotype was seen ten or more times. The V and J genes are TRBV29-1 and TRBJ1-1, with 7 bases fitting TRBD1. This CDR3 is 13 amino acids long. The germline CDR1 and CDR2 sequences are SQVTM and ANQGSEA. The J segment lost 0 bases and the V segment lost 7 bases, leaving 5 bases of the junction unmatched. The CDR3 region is CSAGTVMNTEAFF. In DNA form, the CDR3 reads TGCAGCGCCGGGACAGTCATGAACACTGAAGCTTTCTTT.